Shown below are 11 T cell receptor beta chains from a single sample sequenced in a study of cytomegalovirus exposure and HLA in healthy donors. The PCR had 60 Vbeta and 13 Jbeta primers. Sequenced by immunoSEQ multiplex PCR; TCRdb stores in-frame clones only, minus some. The sample holds roughly 110,000 clones, under 70% seen once. Specimen: PBMCs. These receptors were collected from a young man in good health and CMV-seropositive.

This clone has more than one count but fewer than ten. The chain is built from TRBV5-4 and TRBJ2-7; D is perhaps TRBD1 (5 bases). CDR3 length: 14 amino acids. Per the germline V gene, CDR1 is SGHNT and CDR2 is YYREEE (reference sequence). V lost 3 bases to trimming and J lost 3 bases, with 13 bases between them. The DNA for the CDR3 is TGTGCCAGCAGCTCAGGGCCCTCCATCTACGAGCAGTACGTC. Protein product: CASSSGPSIYEQYV.

The chain joins TRBV7-9 to TRBJ1-3, with D unclear. CDR3 length: 16 residues. Germline assignment: CDR1 SEHNR and CDR2 FQNEAQ (reference sequence). Trimming shortened V by 2 bases and J by 0 bases, and 11 bases separated the two germline ends. The CDR3 region has the DNA TGTGCCAGCAGCTTACAACAGTCAAGCTCTGGAAACACCATATATTTT. This codes for CASSLQQSSSGNTIYF.

V and J are TRBV19 and TRBJ1-3; D not resolved. V shed 5 bases and J shed 0 bases, with 14 bases lying between them. CDR1 and CDR2 (germline): LNHDA, SQIVND (reference sequence). CDR3 size: 16 residues. The CDR3 nucleotides read TGTGCCAGTAGTCCTTCGGTTATACTCTCTGGAAACACCATATATTTT. This translates into CASSPSVILSGNTIYF.

The chain joins TRBV7-9 to TRBJ1-1; 7 positions match TRBD1. Trimming cost V 10 bases and J 1 base; bases outside gene matches: 3. Germline-derived CDR1 and CDR2 are SEHNR and FQNEAQ (reference sequence). The CDR3 is made up of 12 amino acids. Here the CDR3 DNA reads TGTGCCACAGGGACAGCGAACACTGAAGCTTTCTTT. It yields the protein CATGTANTEAFF.

The chain carries TRBV19 and TRBJ2-1; 11 nucleotides match TRBD1. Per the germline V gene, CDR1 is LNHDA and CDR2 is SQIVND (reference sequence). The trim removed 4 bases at V and 2 bases at J, leaving 7 bases unmatched. The CDR3 length is 17 residues. CDR3 protein: CASSNPRTGGAYNEQFF. The DNA for the CDR3 is TGTGCCAGTAGTAACCCCCGGACAGGGGGCGCCTACAATGAGCAGTTCTTC.

This clone was counted between two and nine times. The chain links TRBV4-3 to TRBJ1-4, with 10 bases that match TRBD1. Germline trimming cut 4 bases from V and 5 bases from J; bases unmatched to any gene: 4. This CDR3 has 15 amino acids. The germline gives CDR1 LGHNA, CDR2 YSLEER. For the CDR3, the DNA is TGCGCCAGCAGCCTCCGGACAGGGGGAAATGAAAAACTGTTTTTT. Translation: CASSLRTGGNEKLFF.

V usage is TRBV18 and J usage is TRBJ2-7, with 7 bases that match TRBD1. V was clipped by 8 bases and J by 3 bases; unmatched bases: 7. Germline values: CDR1 KGHSH, CDR2 LQKENI. CDR3 length: 13 amino acids. CDR3 nucleotide sequence: TGTGCCAGCGCCCCGGGACAGAACTACGAGCAGTACTTC. Its protein is CASAPGQNYEQYF.

This clone was detected once. The rearrangement uses TRBV30 and TRBJ1-1, with D tentatively TRBD1 (6 bases). Germline CDR1 reads GTSNPN; CDR2 reads SVGIG (reference sequence). The CDR3 runs 13 residues. V lost 0 bases, J lost 3 bases, and 8 bases lay in between. Here the CDR3 DNA reads TGTGCCTGGAGTGTAAACAGGGACACTGAAGCTTTCTTT. Protein: CAWSVNRDTEAFF.

The chain links TRBV1 to TRBJ2-1; the listed D gene, TRBD2, was not tested against the DNA. TRBV1 is listed as a pseudogene. The CDR3 sequence is 19 residues long. CDR3 region: CTSSQDPPVAGGPYNEQFF. The CDR3 DNA sequence: TGCACCAGCAGCCAAGATCCTCCCGTGGCGGGGGGGCCCTACAATGAGCAGTTCTTC.

The chain uses TRBV5-5 and TRBJ1-4, with D perhaps matching TRBD1 (5 bases). Germline values: CDR1 SGHKS, CDR2 YYEKEE (reference sequence). The germline V and J ends were trimmed by 3 bases and 5 bases, with 14 bases remaining between them. This CDR3 has 15 amino acids. The CDR3: CASSSDSLLNEKLFF. The CDR3 DNA reads TGTGCCAGCAGCTCCGACAGTCTACTAAATGAAAAACTGTTTTTT.

The chain has TRBV5-8 and TRBJ2-3, with 10 nucleotides matching TRBD2. V lost 4 bases, J lost 1 base, and 3 bases stayed unmatched. The CDR3 is made up of 15 amino acids. From germline, CDR1 is SGHTS and CDR2 YDEGEE. CDR3 sequence reads: CASSPGTSGTDTQYF. The CDR3 bases are TGTGCCAGCAGCCCCGGGACTAGCGGCACAGATACGCAGTATTTT.